The clone carrying this T cell receptor beta chain has just a few counts. The antigen remains unidentified. The sample is drawn from a study of cytomegalovirus exposure and HLA in healthy donors. Across the study: Clustering assigned about 76% of the approximately 400 genotyped donors to the Caucasian-associated ancestry cluster.

Germline V gene sequence: CDR1 SGHTA, CDR2 FQGNSA. V was clipped by 1 base and J by 11 bases; unmatched bases: 5. The CDR3 runs 14 residues. This PCR relied on a set of 60 Vbeta primers and 13 Jbeta primers. The repertoire was sequenced with immunoSEQ multiplex PCR; TCRdb's copy has only in-frame clones and lacks some. Altogether around 130,000 clones are present, about 73% being singletons, with the ten largest covering around 2.1%. Study-wide results and limits: Both high specificity and high sensitivity reportedly marked the classifier's diagnosis of cytomegalovirus status. A later analysis showed TCR association rates differing by HLA locus, peaking at DRB1 and lowest at HLA-C.

Sample: PBMCs. This chain uses TRBV7-2 with TRBJ1-6, with 7 bases matching TRBD1. This receptor was identified in a middle-aged woman in good health and CMV-seropositive. The CDR3 here is CASSLVQGNTPLHF. In DNA, the CDR3 is TGTGCCAGCAGCTTAGTACAGGGGAATACACCCCTCCACTTT.